These 32 T cell receptor beta chains share one sample of origin, sequenced in a study of blood T cell dynamics during melanoma immunotherapy. As to time point: week 3, after first cycle of checkpoint inhibitor. Sequencing used immunoSEQ multiplex PCR; TCRdb keeps in-frame clones, though not all of them. Of 9,500 to 14,000 clones in the sample, around 90% were seen once. The sample here was blood, taken from a patient treated with checkpoint blockade. The receptors come from a human donor with melanoma.

V gene TRBV27 combines with J gene TRBJ1-2; D not certain. Germline CDR1 and CDR2: MNHEY and SMNVEV (reference sequence). This CDR3 spans 14 amino acids. Trimming removed 2 bases at V and 4 bases at J, with 11 bases between. DNA for the CDR3: TGTGCCAGCAGTTTAACTGGGGTGGGCTATGGCTACACCTTC. This encodes CASSLTGVGYGYTF.

V gene TRBV11-2 combines with J gene TRBJ2-2, with D possibly matching TRBD1 (6 bases). The V gene's germline CDR1 is SGHAT and CDR2 FQNNGV. The CDR3 length is 13 residues. Trimming cost V 5 bases and J 7 bases, with 11 bases left between them. The chain's CDR3 is CASSPQGGGELFF. CDR3 nucleotide sequence: TGTGCCAGCAGCCCACAGGGTGGCGGGGAGCTGTTTTTT. Variable domain in full (rest from reference TRBV11-2 and TRBJ2-2): EAGVAQSPRYKIIEKRQSVAFWCNPISGHATLYWYQQILGQGPKLLIQFQNNGVVDDSQLPKDRFSAERLKGVDSTLKIQPAKLEDSAVYLCASSPQGGGELFFGEGSRLTVL.

The chain couples TRBV10-3 to TRBJ2-3; D may correspond to TRBD1 or TRBD2 (7 bases each). CDR1 and CDR2 (germline): ENHRY, SYGVKD. The ends were cut back, 10 bases at V and 5 bases at J, with 16 bases in the middle. The CDR3 spans 13 residues. Here the CDR3 reads CATGGELGDTQYF. CDR3 DNA sequence: TGTGCCACAGGGGGGGAGCTGGGAGATACGCAGTATTTT.

The chain carries TRBV5-4 and TRBJ1-1, with D hard to call. This CDR3 is 13 amino acids long. V lost 3 bases and J lost 1, with 7 bases in between. Germline V gene sequence: CDR1 SGHNT, CDR2 YYREEE (reference sequence). DNA of the CDR3: TGTGCCAGCAGCTCGGGTCCGAACACTGAAGCTTTCTTT. This sequence encodes CASSSGPNTEAFF. The full variable domain, with the rest looked up from reference TRBV5-4 and TRBJ1-1, is ETGVTQSPTHLIKTRGQQVTLRCSSQSGHNTVSWYQQALGQGPQFIFQYYREEENGRGNFPPRFSGLQFPNYSSELNVNALELDDSALYLCASSSGPNTEAFFGQGTRLTVV.

This clone appeared once. The gene calls are TRBV2 and TRBJ1-1, with D possibly TRBD1 on 5 matching bases. The CDR3 covers 13 residues. V gave up 6 bases and J gave up 4 bases, with 12 bases separating them. Germline-derived CDR1 and CDR2 are SNHLY and FYNNEI. This chain's CDR3 is CASSTGAGTEAFF. CDR3 in DNA: TGTGCCAGCAGCACCGGGGCTGGCACTGAAGCTTTCTTT.

This chain links TRBV6-5 with TRBJ1-5; D ambiguous. Per the germline V gene, CDR1 is MNHEY and CDR2 is SVGAGI. Between the trimmed V and J ends, which lost 7 bases and 3 bases, there was a span of 10 bases. The CDR3 covers 13 residues. The CDR3 nucleotides read TGTGCCAGCACCCCGAGTATCAATCAGCCCCAGCATTTT. The encoded protein is CASTPSINQPQHF.

This sequence joins TRBV6-6 and TRBJ1-5; 8 bases are a match to TRBD1. Germline lookup yields CDR1 MNHNY and CDR2 SVGAGI (reference sequence). Germline trimming cut 6 bases from V and 0 bases from J; bases unmatched to any gene: 7. This CDR3 contains 16 residues. CDR3 protein: CASSRGTGLSNQPQHF. The DNA of the CDR3 is TGTGCCAGCAGCAGGGGGACAGGCCTTAGCAATCAGCCCCAGCATTTT.

V is TRBV28 and J is TRBJ2-3; D tentatively reads TRBD1 or TRBD2 (6 bases each). Germline CDR1 MDHEN, CDR2 SYDVKM. V lost 8 bases and J 5 bases, leaving 20 bases between the germline ends. The CDR3 totals 15 residues. CDR3 sequence reads: CASRGPLGTGDTQYF. The CDR3 bases are TGTGCCAGCCGGGGGCCCCTCGGGACCGGAGATACGCAGTATTTT.

This chain uses TRBV7-2 with TRBJ2-7, with 11 nucleotides matching TRBD1. The CDR3 loop spans 16 amino acids. The J segment lost 5 bases and the V segment lost 5 bases, leaving 11 bases of the junction unmatched. Germline values: CDR1 SGHTA, CDR2 FQGNSA. CDR3 coding DNA: TGTGCCAGCAGCCCCCCCGGACAGGGGGCCCTCCACGAGCAGTACTTC. Translating it yields CASSPPGQGALHEQYF. Full variable domain (rest looked up from reference TRBV7-2 and TRBJ2-7): GAGVSQSPSNKVTEKGKDVELRCDPISGHTALYWYRQSLGQGLEFLIYFQGNSAPDKSGLPSDRFSAERTGGSVSTLTIQRTQQEDSAVYLCASSPPGQGALHEQYFGPGTRLTVT.

This clone was counted once. The rearrangement uses TRBV9 and TRBJ2-5; D is ambiguous. CDR3 size: 15 residues. The germline CDR1 and CDR2 sequences are SGDLS and YYNGEE. V gave up 0 bases and J gave up 3 bases, with 12 bases separating them. In DNA form, the CDR3 reads TGTGCCAGCAGCGTAGGATCTTTCGGTGAAGAGACCCAGTACTTC. Translation gives CASSVGSFGEETQYF.

The chain joins TRBV4-2 to TRBJ2-3; 10 bases agree with TRBD2. CDR3 length: 14 amino acids. V lost 7 bases to trimming and J lost 3 bases; unmatched junction nucleotides: 4. In germline, CDR1 is LGHNA, CDR2 YNFKEQ. CDR3 sequence reads: CASTSGRVTDTQYF. DNA of the CDR3: TGTGCCAGCACTAGCGGGAGAGTGACAGATACGCAGTATTTT.

The rearrangement uses TRBV5-6 and TRBJ1-2; TRBD1 agrees at 7 bases. This CDR3 is built from 17 residues. The germline CDR1 and CDR2 sequences are SGHDT and YYEEEE. V trimming: 5 bases; J trimming: 0 bases; junction bases outside the gene matches: 13. CDR3: CASSSNRGRLTNYGYTF. The CDR3 region has the DNA TGTGCCAGCAGTTCTAACAGGGGCCGCCTCACTAACTATGGCTACACCTTC.

The V gene is TRBV7-2, the J gene TRBJ2-3; no firm D call. CDR3 length equals 12 residues. CDR1 and CDR2 (germline): SGHTA, FQGNSA. V shed 5 bases and J shed 8 bases, with 11 bases lying between them. In DNA form, the CDR3 reads TGTGCCAGCAGCCGTCGAGCGTCTACGCAGTATTTT. Protein: CASSRRASTQYF.

The rearrangement uses TRBV28 and TRBJ1-4; the D gene is possibly TRBD1 (5 bases). V lost 1 base, J lost 4 bases, and 13 bases lay in between. The CDR3 consists of 16 residues. Germline loops: CDR1 MDHEN, CDR2 SYDVKM. In nucleotides, the CDR3 is TGTGCCAGCAGTTTATACCTGACAGCCCTTAATGAAAAACTGTTTTTT. Translated, it gives CASSLYLTALNEKLFF.

This chain connects TRBV18 to TRBJ2-7, with TRBD1 identical over 7 bases. Trimming took 1 base from V and 6 from J; bases not matched to a gene: 6. Germline lookup yields CDR1 KGHSH and CDR2 LQKENI. The CDR3 has 14 residues. Here the CDR3 reads CASSPLTGESEQYF. The CDR3 DNA follows: TGTGCCAGCTCACCACTTACAGGGGAGAGCGAGCAGTACTTC.

The count of this clone is one. The V and J genes are TRBV7-3 and TRBJ2-1; either TRBD1 or TRBD2 may fit D (6 bases each). This CDR3 has 15 residues. The V end lost 7 bases, the J end lost 0 bases, and 13 bases lay between the germline ends. CDR1 is SGHTA and CDR2 is FQGTGA in the germline V gene. The DNA for the CDR3 is TGTGCCAGCACCCCGGGGGCGAGCTCCTACAATGAGCAGTTCTTC. Translated, it gives CASTPGASSYNEQFF.

The chain links TRBV7-2 to TRBJ1-1; TRBD1 matches 9 bases. Looked up from germline, CDR1 is SGHTA and CDR2 is FQGNSA. The CDR3 has 14 amino acids. The V segment lost 5 bases and the J segment 5 bases; nucleotides outside the gene matches: 6. The CDR3, as DNA: TGTGCCAGCAGCCCCACAGGGGGCGGGACTGAAGCTTTCTTT. It yields the protein CASSPTGGGTEAFF.

V and J are TRBV10-1 and TRBJ2-7; D possibly corresponds to TRBD2 (7 bases). Germline assignment: CDR1 WNHNN and CDR2 SYGVQD (reference sequence). The CDR3 loop spans 18 amino acids. V dropped 7 bases and J dropped 2 bases, with 27 bases sitting between them. The CDR3 is CASTQGRWSSGGPYEQYF. The CDR3 nucleotides read TGCGCCAGCACCCAAGGACGCTGGTCATCCGGGGGGCCCTACGAGCAGTACTTC.

This clone was picked up one time. This chain links TRBV5-4 with TRBJ2-5; 7 bases are shared with TRBD1. CDR3 length: 14 amino acids. After removal of 0 bases from V and 3 bases from J, the junction contained 2 bases not matched to a gene. The germline V gene has CDR1 SGHNT and CDR2 YYREEE (reference sequence). Here the CDR3 DNA reads TGTGCCAGCAGCTTGGGGGGACAGAAAGAGACCCAGTACTTC. It yields the protein CASSLGGQKETQYF.

The genes are TRBV7-2 and TRBJ1-2, with D possibly TRBD1 on 5 matching bases. The CDR3 has 15 residues. Germline V lookup: CDR1 SGHTA, CDR2 FQGNSA. Trimming took 5 bases from V and 5 from J, leaving 18 bases between them. CDR3 protein: CASSPRTPGGYGYTF. DNA of the CDR3: TGTGCCAGCAGCCCCCGGACACCGGGGGGGTATGGCTACACCTTC.

This clone has a single count. V is TRBV7-2 and J is TRBJ1-1; D unclear. Trimming cost V 1 base and J 4 bases, with 1 base left between them. Germline lookup yields CDR1 SGHTA and CDR2 FQGNSA. This CDR3 has 11 residues. The chain's CDR3 is CASSLGTEAFF. The CDR3 nucleotides read TGTGCCAGCAGCTTAGGCACTGAAGCTTTCTTT.

This rearrangement joins TRBV7-3 to TRBJ2-1; D remains ambiguous. CDR3 length: 13 amino acids. V shed 2 bases and J shed 10 bases, with 12 bases lying between them. Per germline, CDR1 SGHTA and CDR2 FQGTGA. The CDR3 region is CASSLPPAWEQFF. Here the CDR3 DNA reads TGTGCCAGCAGCTTACCCCCGGCTTGGGAGCAGTTCTTC.

This chain uses TRBV7-3 with TRBJ2-2; 15 nucleotides match TRBD2. Losses at the gene ends were 2 bases for V and 4 bases for J; bases not matched to a gene: 2. Looked up from germline, CDR1 is SGHTA and CDR2 is FQGTGA. This CDR3 is built from 17 residues. CDR3 amino acids: CASSLVGLAGGTGELFF. The CDR3 nucleotides read TGTGCCAGCAGCTTAGTGGGACTAGCGGGAGGCACCGGGGAGCTGTTTTTT.

The sample holds a few counts of this clone. This chain uses TRBV7-8 with TRBJ2-1; 7 bases agree with TRBD1. With 5 bases clipped from V and 4 bases from J, the junction kept 8 bases outside the gene matches. Per the germline V gene, CDR1 is SGHVS and CDR2 is FQNEAQ. CDR3 size: 15 residues. The CDR3 here is CASSPRQGPYNEQFF. The CDR3 bases are TGTGCCAGCAGCCCCCGACAGGGCCCTTACAATGAGCAGTTCTTC.

The chain is built from TRBV6-5 and TRBJ1-3, with D perhaps matching TRBD1 (5 bases). The germline V gene has CDR1 MNHEY and CDR2 SVGAGI. CDR3 size: 14 residues. V shed 4 bases and J shed 4 bases, with 11 bases lying between them. DNA for the CDR3: TGTGCCAGCAGTTTAATAGGGGCCGGAAACACCATATATTTT. It encodes CASSLIGAGNTIYF.

This chain joins TRBV5-1 and TRBJ1-3, with 10 bases identical to TRBD1. CDR3 length equals 16 residues. Germline V CDR1 and CDR2: SGHRS, YFSETQ. The V gene end was trimmed by 4 bases and the J gene end by 2 bases; junction bases not matched to a gene: 6. DNA of the CDR3: TGCGCCAGCAGCATCCAAGGGACAGGGGCTGGAAACACCATATATTTT. This gives the protein CASSIQGTGAGNTIYF.

The chain employs TRBV6-5 and TRBJ2-7, with unresolved D. This CDR3 contains 14 residues. Germline CDR1 MNHEY, CDR2 SVGAGI. Trimming pared 0 bases from V and 0 bases from J, leaving 6 bases between. The CDR3 loop is CASSYSYRSYEQYF. DNA for the CDR3: TGTGCCAGCAGTTACTCGTACCGCTCCTACGAGCAGTACTTC.

V and J are TRBV21-1 and TRBJ2-5; the D call of TRBD1 is as the table states it, not checked on the DNA. TRBV21-1 is annotated as a pseudogene. There are 14 residues in the CDR3. The CDR3 DNA reads TGTGCCAGCAGCGCCCACAGGGGGCAAGAGACCCAGTACTTC. It specifies CASSAHRGQETQYF.

This chain connects TRBV7-9 to TRBJ2-3; D is perhaps TRBD1 or TRBD2 (6 bases each). The CDR3 is made up of 12 amino acids. CDR1 is SEHNR and CDR2 is FQNEAQ in the germline V gene (reference sequence). The ends were cut back, 5 bases at V and 9 bases at J, with 12 bases in the middle. The CDR3 protein is CASSEGEVTQYF. CDR3 DNA: TGTGCCAGCAGCGAGGGGGAGGTGACGCAGTATTTT.

The chain couples TRBV7-9 to TRBJ2-2; D is unresolved. Germline V gene data show CDR1 as SEHNR and CDR2 as FQNEAQ (reference sequence). With 1 base removed from V and 1 base from J, the gap between germline ends came to 7 bases. This CDR3 spans 15 amino acids. The CDR3 loop reads CASSLGLQNTGELFF. In DNA, the CDR3 is TGTGCCAGCAGCTTAGGTCTACAGAACACCGGGGAGCTGTTTTTT. Using reference TRBV7-9 and TRBJ2-2 for the parts outside the CDR3, the full variable domain is DTGVSQNPRHKITKRGQNVTFRCDPISEHNRLYWYRQTLGQGPEFLTYFQNEAQLEKSRLLSDRFSAERPKGSFSTLEIQRTEQGDSAMYLCASSLGLQNTGELFFGEGSRLTVL.

This chain joins TRBV5-1 and TRBJ2-2; 9 bases match TRBD2. The germline V gene encodes CDR1 SGHRS and CDR2 YFSETQ. With 3 bases clipped from V and 6 bases from J, the junction kept 9 bases outside the gene matches. This CDR3 has 16 residues. The CDR3 DNA sequence: TGCGCCAGCAGCTCCCAGGCGGGGGGGCGCGCCGGGGAGCTGTTTTTT. Its protein is CASSSQAGGRAGELFF.

The gene calls are TRBV11-3 and TRBJ2-1, with unresolved D. Germline-derived CDR1 and CDR2 are SGHNT and YENEEA. V lost 0 bases and J 8 bases, leaving 14 bases between the germline ends. The CDR3 is 15 residues long. The CDR3 region is CASSLDGVALDEQFF. The CDR3, as DNA: TGTGCCAGCAGCTTAGATGGAGTAGCCCTGGATGAGCAGTTCTTC.